The present T cell receptor beta chain was sequenced within a study of CD8 T cells in ankylosing spondylitis. As the method for making TCR beta libraries, quantitative 5'-RACE with molecular barcodes was used. TCRdb processed the 5' RACE reads anew with MiXCR; each CDR3 protein has one entry. The data show about 220,000 distinct CDR3 sequences, 6% to 8.5% seen once. Study results and caveats: Within matched ankylosing spondylitis synovial fluid, disease-linked clones were reportedly significantly enriched. A subset of motif variants has previously been described in the synovial fluid and blood of reactive arthritis. Disease-linked clones were found to be CD8+ and relatively rare in peripheral blood. For ankylosing spondylitis blood, a TCR beta motif of fewer than 10 highly homologous variants appeared characteristic.

The CDR3 runs 18 residues. The J segment lost 1 base and the V segment lost 1 base, leaving 10 bases of the junction unmatched. CDR1 MNHEY and CDR2 SMNVEV come from the germline V gene (reference sequence). This clonotype was detected ten times or more. Its antigen is still unknown. Sequencing was done on a sample of blood, either unsorted or a sorted T cell fraction (not recorded which). This receptor was identified in a male donor with ankylosing spondylitis. V and J are TRBV27 and TRBJ2-3, with TRBD2 matching 8 bases. CDR3 nucleotides: TGTGCCAGCAGTTTATTAGGCAGCGGGAGAGTCGGCACAGATACGCAGTATTTT. Its translation: CASSLLGSGRVGTDTQYF.